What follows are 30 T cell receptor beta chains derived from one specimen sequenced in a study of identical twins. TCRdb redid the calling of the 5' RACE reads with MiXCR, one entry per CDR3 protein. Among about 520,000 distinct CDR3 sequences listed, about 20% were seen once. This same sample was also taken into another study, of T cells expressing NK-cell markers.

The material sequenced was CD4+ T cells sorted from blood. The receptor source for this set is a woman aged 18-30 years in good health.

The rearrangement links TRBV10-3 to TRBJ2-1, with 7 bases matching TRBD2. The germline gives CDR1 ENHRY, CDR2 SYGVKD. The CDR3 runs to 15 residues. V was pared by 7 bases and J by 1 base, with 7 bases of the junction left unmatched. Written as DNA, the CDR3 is TGTGCCATCACTCCACTAGCGAGTTCCTACAATGAGCAGTTCTTC. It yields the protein CAITPLASSYNEQFF.

CDR3 sequence (DNA): TGCGCCAGCAGTGCAACAGGACGCTCTGAAGCTTTCTTT. The encoded protein is CASSATGRSEAFF. V is TRBV10-2 and J is TRBJ1-1; a weak D match, TRBD1 (5 bases). The V end lost 4 bases, the J end lost 6 bases, and 12 bases lay between the germline ends. Germline V CDR1 and CDR2: WSHSY, SAAADI. The CDR3 is made up of 13 amino acids.

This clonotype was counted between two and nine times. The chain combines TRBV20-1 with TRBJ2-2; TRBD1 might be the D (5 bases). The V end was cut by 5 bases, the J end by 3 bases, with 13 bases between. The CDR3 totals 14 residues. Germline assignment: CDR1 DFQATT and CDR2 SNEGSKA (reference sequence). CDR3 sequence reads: CSAQPSGYTGELFF. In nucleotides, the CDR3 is TGCAGTGCTCAACCCTCAGGGTACACCGGGGAGCTGTTTTTT.

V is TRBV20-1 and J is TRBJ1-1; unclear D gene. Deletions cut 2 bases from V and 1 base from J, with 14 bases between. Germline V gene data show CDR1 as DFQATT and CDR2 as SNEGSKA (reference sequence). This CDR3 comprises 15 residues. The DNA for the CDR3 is TGCAGTGCTAGAAATTTTGGGGAGGGGAACACTGAAGCTTTCTTT. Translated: CSARNFGEGNTEAFF.

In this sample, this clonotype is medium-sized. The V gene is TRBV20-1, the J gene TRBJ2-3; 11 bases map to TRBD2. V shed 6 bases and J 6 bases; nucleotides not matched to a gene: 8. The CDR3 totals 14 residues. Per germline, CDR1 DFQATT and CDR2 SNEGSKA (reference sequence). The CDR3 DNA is TGCAGTGCCCAACTAGCGGGGGTATCGGATACGCAGTATTTT. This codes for CSAQLAGVSDTQYF.

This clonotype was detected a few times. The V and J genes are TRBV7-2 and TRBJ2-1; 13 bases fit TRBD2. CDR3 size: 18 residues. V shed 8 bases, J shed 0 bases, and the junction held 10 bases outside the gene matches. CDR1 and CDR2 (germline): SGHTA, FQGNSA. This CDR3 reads CASGLAGVIGSSYNEQFF. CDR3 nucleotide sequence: TGTGCCAGCGGACTAGCGGGAGTGATCGGAAGCTCCTACAATGAGCAGTTCTTC.

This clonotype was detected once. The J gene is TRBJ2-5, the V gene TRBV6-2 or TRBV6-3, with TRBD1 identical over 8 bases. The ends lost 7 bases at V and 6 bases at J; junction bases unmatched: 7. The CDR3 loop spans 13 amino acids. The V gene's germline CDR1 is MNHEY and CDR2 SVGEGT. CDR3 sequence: CASNRQGWKTQYF. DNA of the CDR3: TGTGCCAGCAACAGACAGGGGTGGAAGACCCAGTACTTC.

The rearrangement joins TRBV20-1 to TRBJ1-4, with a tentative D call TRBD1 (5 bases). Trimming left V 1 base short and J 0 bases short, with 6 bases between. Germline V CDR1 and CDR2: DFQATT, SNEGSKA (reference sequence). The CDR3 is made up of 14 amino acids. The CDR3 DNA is TGCAGTGCTAGAGGGGGGGCAACTAATGAAAAACTGTTTTTT. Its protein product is CSARGGATNEKLFF.

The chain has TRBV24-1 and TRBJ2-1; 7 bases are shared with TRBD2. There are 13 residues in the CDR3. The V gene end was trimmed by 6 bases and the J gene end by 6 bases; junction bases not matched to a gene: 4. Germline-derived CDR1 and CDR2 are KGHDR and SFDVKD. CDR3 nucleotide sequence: TGTGCCACCAGTCCCGGGACTACCAATGAGCAGTTCTTC. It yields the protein CATSPGTTNEQFF.

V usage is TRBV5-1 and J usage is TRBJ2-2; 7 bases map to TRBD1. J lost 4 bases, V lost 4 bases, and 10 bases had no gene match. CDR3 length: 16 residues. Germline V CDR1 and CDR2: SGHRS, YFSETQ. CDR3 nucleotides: TGCGCCAGCAGCCCCCGACAGGGTGGCGGCACCGGGGAGCTGTTTTTT. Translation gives CASSPRQGGGTGELFF.

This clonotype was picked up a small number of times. In DNA form, the CDR3 reads TGTGCCAGCAGTATCAGGTCCCGGGGCTACGAGCAGTACTTC. The encoded protein is CASSIRSRGYEQYF. V gene TRBV12-3 or TRBV12-4 combines with J gene TRBJ2-7; a weak D match, TRBD2 (5 bases). This CDR3 region has 14 residues. Between the trimmed V and J ends, which lost 5 bases and 3 bases, there was a span of 14 bases.

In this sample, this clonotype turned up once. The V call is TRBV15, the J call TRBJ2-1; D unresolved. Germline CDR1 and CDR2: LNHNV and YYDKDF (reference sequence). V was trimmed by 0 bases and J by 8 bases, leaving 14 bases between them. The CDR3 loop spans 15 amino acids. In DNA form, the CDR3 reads TGTGCCACCAGCAGAGATGAGACCTACGTCCATGAGCAGTTCTTC. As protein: CATSRDETYVHEQFF.

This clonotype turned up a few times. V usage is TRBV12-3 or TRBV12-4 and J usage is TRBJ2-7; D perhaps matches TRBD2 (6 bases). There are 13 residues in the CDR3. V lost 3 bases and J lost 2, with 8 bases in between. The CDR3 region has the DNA TGTGCCAGCAGTTTGAGGACTACCTACGAGCAGTACTTC. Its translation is CASSLRTTYEQYF.

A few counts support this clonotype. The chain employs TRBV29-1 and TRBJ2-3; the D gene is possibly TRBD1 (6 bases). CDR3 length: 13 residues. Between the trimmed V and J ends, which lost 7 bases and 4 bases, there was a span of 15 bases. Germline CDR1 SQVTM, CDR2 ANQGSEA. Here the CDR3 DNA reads TGCAGCGGGGGGCTCAGTCGGGCAGATACGCAGTATTTT. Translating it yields CSGGLSRADTQYF.

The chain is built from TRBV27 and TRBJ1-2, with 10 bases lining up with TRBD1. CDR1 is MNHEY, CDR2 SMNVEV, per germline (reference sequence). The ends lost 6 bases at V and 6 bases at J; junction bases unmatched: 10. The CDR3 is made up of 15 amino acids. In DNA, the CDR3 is TGTGCCAGCAGCGGGACAGGGGAAGAATGGCATGGCTACACCTTC. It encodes CASSGTGEEWHGYTF.

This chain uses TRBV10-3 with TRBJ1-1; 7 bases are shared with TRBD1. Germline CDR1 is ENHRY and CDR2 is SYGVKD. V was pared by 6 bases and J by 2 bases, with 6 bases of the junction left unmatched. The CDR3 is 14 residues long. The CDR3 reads CAIRQQGINTEAFF. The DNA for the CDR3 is TGTGCCATCAGGCAACAGGGGATCAACACTGAAGCTTTCTTT.

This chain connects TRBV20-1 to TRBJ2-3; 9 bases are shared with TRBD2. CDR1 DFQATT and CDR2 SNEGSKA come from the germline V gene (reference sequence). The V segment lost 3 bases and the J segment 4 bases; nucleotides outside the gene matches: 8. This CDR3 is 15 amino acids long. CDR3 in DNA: TGCAGTGCTAGGACTAGCGGTTTGGGGCCAGATACGCAGTATTTT. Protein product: CSARTSGLGPDTQYF.

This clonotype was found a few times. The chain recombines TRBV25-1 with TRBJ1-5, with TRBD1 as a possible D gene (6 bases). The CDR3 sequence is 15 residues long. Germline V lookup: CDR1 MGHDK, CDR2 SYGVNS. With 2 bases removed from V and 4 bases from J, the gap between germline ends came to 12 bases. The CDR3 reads CASSESGGPNQPQHF. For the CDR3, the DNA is TGTGCCAGCAGTGAAAGCGGGGGGCCAAATCAGCCCCAGCATTTT.

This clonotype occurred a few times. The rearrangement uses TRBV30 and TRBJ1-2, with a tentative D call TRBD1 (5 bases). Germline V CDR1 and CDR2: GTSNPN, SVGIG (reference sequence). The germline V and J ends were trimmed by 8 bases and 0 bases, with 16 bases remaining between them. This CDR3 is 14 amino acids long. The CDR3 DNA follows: TGTGCCCGATCTCCCGGGGGTACTAACTATGGCTACACCTTC. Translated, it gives CARSPGGTNYGYTF.

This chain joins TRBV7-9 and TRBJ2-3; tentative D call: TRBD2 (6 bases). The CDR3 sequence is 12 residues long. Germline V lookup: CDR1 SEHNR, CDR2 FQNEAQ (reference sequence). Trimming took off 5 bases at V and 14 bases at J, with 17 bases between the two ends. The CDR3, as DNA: TGTGCCAGCAGCGCGGCGGGACCAAGGCGGTATTTT. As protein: CASSAAGPRRYF.

CDR3 in DNA: TGTGCCAGCAGCCGATTGGACAGGAACTACGAGCAGTACTTC. Amino acid sequence: CASSRLDRNYEQYF. The chain has TRBV28 and TRBJ2-7; the match to TRBD1 covers 7 bases. Per germline, CDR1 MDHEN and CDR2 SYDVKM. The CDR3 has 14 residues. The ends lost 6 bases at V and 3 bases at J; junction bases unmatched: 8.

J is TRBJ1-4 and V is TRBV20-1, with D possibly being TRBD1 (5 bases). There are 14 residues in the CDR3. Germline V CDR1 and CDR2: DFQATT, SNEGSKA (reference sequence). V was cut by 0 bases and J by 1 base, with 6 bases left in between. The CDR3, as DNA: TGCAGTGCTAGAGATACAGGAACTAATGAAAAACTGTTTTTT. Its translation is CSARDTGTNEKLFF.

The CDR3 DNA reads as TGCAGTGCTTTCCAACGGCGGCAGACTAACTATGGCTACACCTTC. The encoded protein is CSAFQRRQTNYGYTF. The chain recombines TRBV20-1 with TRBJ1-2; D not certain. This CDR3 is 15 amino acids long. CDR1 and CDR2 (germline): DFQATT, SNEGSKA (reference sequence). The V end lost 5 bases, the J end lost 0 bases, and 16 bases lay between the germline ends.

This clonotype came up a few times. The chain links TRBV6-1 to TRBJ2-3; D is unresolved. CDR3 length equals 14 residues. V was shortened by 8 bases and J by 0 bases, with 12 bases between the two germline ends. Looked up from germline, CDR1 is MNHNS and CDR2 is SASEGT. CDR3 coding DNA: TGTGCCAGCGCCTTAGACCCTAGCACAGATACGCAGTATTTT. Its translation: CASALDPSTDTQYF.

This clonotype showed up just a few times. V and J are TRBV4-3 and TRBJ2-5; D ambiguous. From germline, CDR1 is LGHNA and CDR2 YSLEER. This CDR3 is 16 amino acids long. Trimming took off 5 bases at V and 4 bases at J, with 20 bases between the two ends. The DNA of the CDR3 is TGCGCCAGCAGCTCCGACCGGGTAGTTCGCCCAGAGACCCAGTACTTC. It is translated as CASSSDRVVRPETQYF.

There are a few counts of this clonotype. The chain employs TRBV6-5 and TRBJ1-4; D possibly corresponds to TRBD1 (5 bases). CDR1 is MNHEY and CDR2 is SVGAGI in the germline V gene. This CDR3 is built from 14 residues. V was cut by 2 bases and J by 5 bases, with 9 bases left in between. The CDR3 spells CASSYGRANEKLFF. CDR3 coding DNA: TGTGCCAGCAGTTACGGCAGGGCAAATGAAAAACTGTTTTTT.

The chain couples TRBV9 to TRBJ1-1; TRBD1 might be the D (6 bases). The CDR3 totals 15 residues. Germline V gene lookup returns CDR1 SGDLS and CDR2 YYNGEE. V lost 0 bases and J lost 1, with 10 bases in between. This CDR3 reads CASSVEGQRNTEAFF. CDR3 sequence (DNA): TGTGCCAGCAGCGTAGAAGGACAGAGGAACACTGAAGCTTTCTTT.

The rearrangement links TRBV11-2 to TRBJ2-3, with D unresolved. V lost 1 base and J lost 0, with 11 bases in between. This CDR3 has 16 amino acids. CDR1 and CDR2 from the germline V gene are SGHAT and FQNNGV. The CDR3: CASSLVLTTSTDTQYF. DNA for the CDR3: TGTGCCAGCAGCTTAGTTCTGACGACTAGCACAGATACGCAGTATTTT.

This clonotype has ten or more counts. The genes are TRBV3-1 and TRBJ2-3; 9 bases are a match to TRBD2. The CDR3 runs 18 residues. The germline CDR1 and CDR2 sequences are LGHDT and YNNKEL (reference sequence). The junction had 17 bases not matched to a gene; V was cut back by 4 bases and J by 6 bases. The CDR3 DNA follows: TGTGCCAGCAGCCCACACGGGGTGGCAGCGGGGGGAATGGATACGCAGTATTTT. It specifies CASSPHGVAAGGMDTQYF.

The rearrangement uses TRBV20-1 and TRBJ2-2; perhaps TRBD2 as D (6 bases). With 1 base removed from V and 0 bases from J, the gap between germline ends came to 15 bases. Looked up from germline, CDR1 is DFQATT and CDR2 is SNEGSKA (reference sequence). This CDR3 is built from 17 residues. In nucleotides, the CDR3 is TGCAGTGCTAGAGGTGGGGCCGGGACTGCGAACACCGGGGAGCTGTTTTTT. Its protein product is CSARGGAGTANTGELFF.